The 20 T cell receptor beta chains below come from one sample, sequenced in a study of shared clonotypes between healthy human individuals. Only in-frame clones appear in the TCRdb table, and some are missing; sequencing was by immunoSEQ multiplex PCR. This sample yields roughly 2.5 million clones, of which around nine tenths are seen a single time; over 0.12% belongs to the top ten. The sequenced sample consisted of naive CD4+ T cells sorted from blood. The subset was: CD45RA+ positively selected. These receptor sequences come from a man aged 18 to 29 in good health.

This clone is a singleton in its sample. This sample includes further DNA sequences coding for the same CDR3. The rearrangement uses TRBV5-1 and TRBJ1-4; 8 bases line up with TRBD1. CDR1 is SGHRS and CDR2 is YFSETQ in the germline V gene. V dropped 4 bases and J dropped 5; count of bases not matched to a gene: 4. This CDR3 is built from 14 residues. The CDR3 protein is CASSRTGGNEKLFF. Here the CDR3 DNA reads TGCGCCAGCAGCCGTACAGGGGGAAATGAAAAACTGTTTTTT.

This chain connects TRBV5-1 to TRBJ2-3, with 8 bases aligning to TRBD2. The CDR3 runs 16 residues. The V gene end was trimmed by 4 bases and the J gene end by 1 base; junction bases not matched to a gene: 8. CDR1 is SGHRS, CDR2 YFSETQ, per germline. In nucleotides, the CDR3 is TGCGCCAGCAGCGTATTAGCGGGATTCGGCACAGATACGCAGTATTTT. It specifies CASSVLAGFGTDTQYF.

CDR3 nucleotides: TGTGCCAGCAGCTTACTGACAGGGCGCACTGAAGCTTTCTTT. Its translation: CASSLLTGRTEAFF. The rearrangement joins TRBV7-2 to TRBJ1-1; 7 bases are a match to TRBD1. Germline V gives CDR1 SGHTA, CDR2 FQGNSA. V lost 2 bases to trimming and J lost 4 bases; unmatched junction nucleotides: 4. CDR3 length equals 14 residues.

V usage is TRBV7-9 and J usage is TRBJ1-4; D is perhaps TRBD1 (6 bases). Germline V gene sequence: CDR1 SEHNR, CDR2 FQNEAQ (reference sequence). The CDR3 runs to 16 residues. V lost 2 bases, J lost 4 bases, and 14 bases lay in between. CDR3 region: CASSLMGGTNNEKLFF. Written as DNA, the CDR3 is TGTGCCAGCAGCTTAATGGGGGGGACAAATAATGAAAAACTGTTTTTT.

J is TRBJ2-1 and V is TRBV6-1; TRBD2 aligns across 9 bases. Germline trimming cut 4 bases from V and 6 bases from J; bases unmatched to any gene: 7. CDR3 size: 15 residues. The germline V gene encodes CDR1 MNHNS and CDR2 SASEGT. The CDR3 spells CASSVVAGGLNEQFF. The CDR3 DNA reads as TGTGCCAGCAGTGTAGTTGCGGGGGGGCTCAATGAGCAGTTCTTC.

The V gene is TRBV18, the J gene TRBJ2-1; the match to TRBD1 covers 8 bases. CDR1 and CDR2 from the germline V gene are KGHSH and LQKENI. J lost 2 bases, V lost 8 bases, and 8 bases had no gene match. The CDR3 has 15 amino acids. The CDR3 is CASRKQGGAYNEQFF. The CDR3 DNA sequence: TGTGCCAGCCGTAAACAGGGGGGCGCCTACAATGAGCAGTTCTTC.

The rearrangement uses TRBV6-1 and TRBJ1-2, with D unclear. The germline gives CDR1 MNHNS, CDR2 SASEGT. The V end lost 4 bases, the J end lost 1 base, and 10 bases lay between the germline ends. CDR3 length: 14 amino acids. The CDR3 spells CASSARTDNYGYTF. In nucleotides, the CDR3 is TGTGCCAGCAGTGCCCGGACGGATAACTATGGCTACACCTTC.

The V call is TRBV11-2, the J call TRBJ2-7; a possible D gene is TRBD2 (6 bases). V shed 5 bases and J shed 0 bases, with 17 bases lying between them. The CDR3 is made up of 16 amino acids. The V gene's germline CDR1 is SGHAT and CDR2 FQNNGV. CDR3 sequence (DNA): TGTGCCAGCAGCCTCATTAGCGGAAAGAGCTCCTACGAGCAGTACTTC. It specifies CASSLISGKSSYEQYF.

CDR3 sequence reads: CASSLDLGTGYF. CDR3 nucleotides: TGTGCCAGCAGCTTAGATCTCGGGACGGGGTACTTC. The V and J genes are TRBV11-2 and TRBJ2-7; D may be TRBD1 or TRBD2 (5 bases each). V gave up 0 bases and J gave up 12 bases, with 12 bases separating them. The CDR3 is 12 residues long. The germline V gene has CDR1 SGHAT and CDR2 FQNNGV.

V usage is TRBV5-4 and J usage is TRBJ1-1, with D maybe TRBD1 (6 bases). The CDR3 is made up of 13 amino acids. From germline, CDR1 is SGHNT and CDR2 YYREEE (reference sequence). Trimming removed 4 bases from V and 7 bases from J, with 14 bases in between. The CDR3 is CASSVQGVDEAFF. In DNA form, the CDR3 reads TGTGCCAGCAGCGTACAGGGAGTAGATGAAGCTTTCTTT. Complete variable domain (other parts from reference TRBV5-4 and TRBJ1-1): ETGVTQSPTHLIKTRGQQVTLRCSSQSGHNTVSWYQQALGQGPQFIFQYYREEENGRGNFPPRFSGLQFPNYSSELNVNALELDDSALYLCASSVQGVDEAFFGQGTRLTVV.

The chain employs TRBV9 and TRBJ2-3; D possibly matches TRBD1 or TRBD2 (5 bases each). Trimming stripped 8 bases from V and 0 bases from J, with 16 bases between. Germline CDR1 SGDLS, CDR2 YYNGEE. The CDR3 consists of 15 residues. This chain's CDR3 is CASSRGVGSTDTQYF. The CDR3 DNA is TGTGCCAGTAGCCGAGGGGTGGGAAGCACAGATACGCAGTATTTT.

Concerning this clone: Other DNA sequences in this specimen translate into the identical CDR3. V is TRBV5-1 and J is TRBJ2-7; D is possibly TRBD1 (5 bases). V was shortened by 4 bases and J by 3 bases, with 8 bases between the two germline ends. This CDR3 is built from 12 residues. Germline-derived CDR1 and CDR2 are SGHRS and YFSETQ. The CDR3 region is CASSKDSYEQYF. The CDR3 coding sequence is TGCGCCAGCAGCAAAGACAGCTACGAGCAGTACTTC.

As regards this clone: The same CDR3 also results from other DNA sequences found in this sample. The rearrangement joins TRBV30 to TRBJ2-7; no definite D call. The V gene's germline CDR1 is GTSNPN and CDR2 SVGIG (reference sequence). The length of the CDR3 is 11 residues. Trimming removed 1 base from V and 4 bases from J, with 5 bases in between. DNA of the CDR3: TGTGCCTGGAGTGGAAATTACGAGCAGTACTTC. Amino acids: CAWSGNYEQYF.

This clone was picked up one time. The chain has TRBV2 and TRBJ2-5; 13 nucleotides line up with TRBD2. J gave up 5 bases and V 4 bases, and 4 bases lay outside the gene matches. Germline V CDR1 and CDR2: SNHLY, FYNNEI. The CDR3 is 15 residues long. The CDR3 sequence is CASSGTSGRAETQYF. CDR3 sequence (DNA): TGTGCCAGCAGTGGGACTAGCGGGAGAGCGGAGACCCAGTACTTC.

The V and J genes are TRBV5-8 and TRBJ1-5; a weak D match, TRBD1 (5 bases). Trimming cost V 5 bases and J 0 bases, with 24 bases left between them. The length of the CDR3 is 19 residues. Germline V CDR1 and CDR2: SGHTS, YDEGEE. CDR3 nucleotides: TGTGCCAGCAGGGATCAGGGAGGCTTCCTTGATTATAGCAATCAGCCCCAGCATTTT. It yields the protein CASRDQGGFLDYSNQPQHF.

The chain employs TRBV29-1 and TRBJ2-7, with 7 bases fitting TRBD1. There are 14 residues in the CDR3. Germline values: CDR1 SQVTM, CDR2 ANQGSEA. V gave up 0 bases and J gave up 3 bases; unmatched junction bases: 5. CDR3 region: CSVEEWTGGYEQYF. CDR3 bases: TGCAGCGTTGAAGAATGGACAGGCGGCTACGAGCAGTACTTC.

This clone was counted once. J is TRBJ2-3 and V is TRBV11-2, with D possibly called TRBD1 or TRBD2 (5 bases each). The V end lost 3 bases, the J end lost 2 bases, and 9 bases lay between the germline ends. The length of the CDR3 is 14 residues. From germline, CDR1 is SGHAT and CDR2 FQNNGV. Here the CDR3 DNA reads TGTGCCAGCAGCTTCGGGACCAACACAGATACGCAGTATTTT. Protein product: CASSFGTNTDTQYF.

A word on this clone: The same CDR3 can be traced to other DNA sequences in this sample. This chain links TRBV11-2 with TRBJ2-3; maybe TRBD2 (8 bases). The CDR3 sequence is 16 residues long. V shed 3 bases and J shed 2 bases, with 15 bases lying between them. Looked up from germline, CDR1 is SGHAT and CDR2 is FQNNGV. CDR3: CASSLGLGGNTDTQYF. In nucleotides, the CDR3 is TGTGCCAGCAGCTTGGGACTAGGGGGCAACACAGATACGCAGTATTTT. The whole variable domain, remainder taken from reference TRBV11-2 and TRBJ2-3, is EAGVAQSPRYKIIEKRQSVAFWCNPISGHATLYWYQQILGQGPKLLIQFQNNGVVDDSQLPKDRFSAERLKGVDSTLKIQPAKLEDSAVYLCASSLGLGGNTDTQYFGPGTRLTVL.

The V call is TRBV6-5, the J call TRBJ1-3; tentatively, D is TRBD1 (5 bases). This CDR3 is 15 amino acids long. CDR1 MNHEY and CDR2 SVGAGI come from the germline V gene. V lost 2 bases, J lost 5 bases, and 13 bases lay in between. CDR3 sequence (DNA): TGTGCCAGCAGTTACGGGGGGAATCGGCGAAACACCATATATTTT. Its protein is CASSYGGNRRNTIYF.

This clone has only one observation. The CDR3 region is CAISDSTVSSYEQYF. For the CDR3, the DNA is TGTGCCATCAGTGACTCCACAGTATCAAGCTACGAGCAGTACTTC. J is TRBJ2-7 and V is TRBV10-3; D remains ambiguous. The V gene's germline CDR1 is ENHRY and CDR2 SYGVKD. V lost 3 bases and J lost 3, with 15 bases in between. This CDR3 spans 15 amino acids.